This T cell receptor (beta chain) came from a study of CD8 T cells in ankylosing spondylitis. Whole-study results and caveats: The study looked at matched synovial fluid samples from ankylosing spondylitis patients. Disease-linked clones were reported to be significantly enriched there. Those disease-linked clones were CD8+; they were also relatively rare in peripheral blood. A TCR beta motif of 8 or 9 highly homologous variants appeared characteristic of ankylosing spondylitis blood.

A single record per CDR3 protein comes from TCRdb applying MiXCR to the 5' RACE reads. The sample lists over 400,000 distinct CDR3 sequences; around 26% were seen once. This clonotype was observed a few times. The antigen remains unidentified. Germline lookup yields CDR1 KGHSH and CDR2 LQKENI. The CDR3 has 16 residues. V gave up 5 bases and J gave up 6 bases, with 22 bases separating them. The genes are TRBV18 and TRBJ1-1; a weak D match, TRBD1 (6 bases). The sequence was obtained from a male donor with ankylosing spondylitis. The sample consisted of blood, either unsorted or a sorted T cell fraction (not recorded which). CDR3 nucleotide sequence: TGTGCCAGCTCAGAACAGGGTTATCGCGCTTTACCTGAAGCTTTCTTT. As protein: CASSEQGYRALPEAFF.